This T cell receptor beta chain comes out of a study of CXCR3 chemokines and chemotherapy response in bladder cancer. TCRdb re-analysed the PCR reads in MiXCR, keeping a single row per CDR3 protein. Here the sample spans roughly 2,000 distinct CDR3 sequences, 15% to 20% being singletons. Sample collection was performed from a patient whose treatment included neoadjuvant chemotherapy. The sequence derives from a human donor with bladder cancer that responded to neoadjuvant chemotherapy.

Here the CDR3 reads CASSQGWGMNTEAFF. CDR3 nucleotide sequence: TGTGCCAGCAGCCAAGGTTGGGGGATGAACACTGAAGCTTTCTTT. The chain links TRBV14 to TRBJ1-1, with D possibly matching TRBD1 (5 bases). Trimming took 1 base from V and 0 from J, leaving 9 bases between them. Germline V gene data show CDR1 as SGHDN and CDR2 as FVKESK. This CDR3 is built from 15 residues.